These 28 T cell receptor beta chains came from one sample sequenced in a study of cytomegalovirus exposure and HLA in healthy donors. The primer mix had 60 Vbeta and 13 Jbeta primers. The table came from immunoSEQ multiplex PCR; TCRdb's copy has only in-frame clones and leaves some out. The sample yields 110,000 to 150,000 clones, roughly 73% seen once. Input material: PBMCs. These receptors all come from a man aged 35 to 55 in good health and CMV-seronegative.

This clone has a handful of counts. The V gene is TRBV27, the J gene TRBJ2-7; 9 bases are a match to TRBD1. CDR3 length equals 17 residues. After removal of 3 bases from V and 3 bases from J, the junction contained 12 bases not matched to a gene. CDR1 is MNHEY and CDR2 is SMNVEV in the germline V gene (reference sequence). CDR3 DNA sequence: TGTGCCAGCAGTTTCTCCTCCGGGACAGGGAATCTCTACGAGCAGTACTTC. Amino acid sequence: CASSFSSGTGNLYEQYF.

The V gene is TRBV19, the J gene TRBJ2-3; 8 bases are a match to TRBD2. J lost 2 bases, V lost 0 bases, and 7 bases had no gene match. Germline CDR1 is LNHDA and CDR2 is SQIVND (reference sequence). The CDR3 contains 17 residues. The CDR3 DNA follows: TGTGCCAGTAGTATAGATTTGGGACTAGGTTACACAGATACGCAGTATTTT. The encoded protein is CASSIDLGLGYTDTQYF.

In nucleotides, the CDR3 is TGTGCCAGCAGCTTGGGGGTTCTGGGGGGCACTGAAGCTTTCTTT. Protein: CASSLGVLGGTEAFF. The chain recombines TRBV5-8 with TRBJ1-1; a weak D match, TRBD1 (5 bases). Trimming left V 0 bases short and J 4 bases short, with 13 bases between. Germline V gives CDR1 SGHTS, CDR2 YDEGEE. CDR3 size: 15 residues.

The chain couples TRBV7-3 to TRBJ1-5; 7 bases align to TRBD1. V was clipped by 5 bases and J by 6 bases; unmatched bases: 13. The length of the CDR3 is 16 residues. CDR1 is SGHTA, CDR2 FQGTGA, per germline. The CDR3 here is CASSPAVRGPCQPQHF. CDR3 coding DNA: TGTGCCAGCAGCCCCGCAGTTAGGGGGCCTTGTCAGCCCCAGCATTTT.

Note on this clone: A read error may produce the germline difference seen at one junction end. The J gene is TRBJ1-2, the V gene TRBV2, with a tentative D call TRBD1 (5 bases). Germline V gene lookup returns CDR1 SNHLY and CDR2 FYNNEI. The length of the CDR3 is 15 residues. The CDR3 region has the DNA TGTGCCGGCAGTGGCCGGCGGGGGGACGTAGATGGCTACACCTTC. Protein: CAGSGRRGDVDGYTF.

The chain links TRBV13 to TRBJ2-7, with 10 bases aligning to TRBD1. The CDR3 extends over 14 amino acids. CDR1 PRHDT and CDR2 FYEKMQ come from the germline V gene (reference sequence). V trimming: 6 bases; J trimming: 6 bases; junction bases outside the gene matches: 8. The CDR3 DNA follows: TGTGCCAGCAGACGACAGGGACAGGGGAGCGAGCAGTACTTC. Translated: CASRRQGQGSEQYF.

The V and J genes are TRBV9 and TRBJ2-1; D might be TRBD1 (5 bases). Trimming stripped 0 bases from V and 12 bases from J, with 10 bases between. The CDR3 is 12 residues long. Germline V gene sequence: CDR1 SGDLS, CDR2 YYNGEE. CDR3 bases: TGTGCCAGCAGCGTAGGCCAGGGCATGCAGTTCTTC. It codes for CASSVGQGMQFF.

The chain employs TRBV27 and TRBJ1-1, with 7 bases aligning to TRBD1. This CDR3 comprises 16 residues. J was trimmed by 2 bases and V by 0 bases; bases with no gene match: 6. CDR1 MNHEY and CDR2 SMNVEV come from the germline V gene (reference sequence). The CDR3, as DNA: TGTGCCAGCAGTTTATCTCGGGACAGAAGTAACACTGAAGCTTTCTTT. It codes for CASSLSRDRSNTEAFF.

CDR3 nucleotides: TGCGCCAGCAGTTGGGACAGGGGCCCATATGGCTACACCTTC. It specifies CASSWDRGPYGYTF. The chain links TRBV5-1 to TRBJ1-2, with 10 bases aligning to TRBD1. There are 14 residues in the CDR3. The germline CDR1 and CDR2 sequences are SGHRS and YFSETQ. J was trimmed by 5 bases and V by 5 bases; bases with no gene match: 6. The complete variable domain, with remaining parts taken from reference TRBV5-1 and TRBJ1-2, reads KAGVTQTPRYLIKTRGQQVTLSCSPISGHRSVSWYQQTPGQGLQFLFEYFSETQRNKGNFPGRFSGRQFSNSRSEMNVSTLELGDSALYLCASSWDRGPYGYTFGSGTRLTVV.

This clone appeared a single time. V and J are TRBV5-4 and TRBJ2-7; TRBD2 aligns across 10 bases. The CDR3 has 14 residues. Germline trimming cut 5 bases from V and 2 bases from J; bases unmatched to any gene: 4. Germline-derived CDR1 and CDR2 are SGHNT and YYREEE (reference sequence). The CDR3 coding sequence is TGTGCCAGCAGTGTAGCGGGGGGTACCTACGAGCAGTACTTC. Residues: CASSVAGGTYEQYF.

The chain employs TRBV30 and TRBJ1-1; D is unresolved. There are 14 residues in the CDR3. Per the germline V gene, CDR1 is GTSNPN and CDR2 is SVGIG (reference sequence). V gave up 2 bases and J gave up 1 base, with 11 bases separating them. The CDR3 DNA reads as TGTGCCTGGAGTCTCTACAGCAGGAACACTGAAGCTTTCTTT. As protein: CAWSLYSRNTEAFF.

This rearrangement joins TRBV5-8 to TRBJ1-2; possibly TRBD1 for D (5 bases). This CDR3 comprises 13 residues. Germline-derived CDR1 and CDR2 are SGHTS and YDEGEE. Trimming stripped 4 bases from V and 7 bases from J, with 14 bases between. DNA for the CDR3: TGTGCCAGCAGCGAGGACCCCCAGGGTGGCTACACCTTC. It yields the protein CASSEDPQGGYTF.

The CDR3 sequence: CASSLALAGGSDNEQFF. The CDR3 bases are TGTGCCAGCAGTTTAGCCCTAGCGGGGGGTTCGGACAATGAGCAGTTCTTC. The V call is TRBV28, the J call TRBJ2-1, with 11 bases lining up with TRBD2. With V trimmed by 2 bases and J by 5 bases, 8 bases remained unmatched. The CDR3 length is 17 residues. Germline CDR1 reads MDHEN; CDR2 reads SYDVKM.

This chain connects TRBV6-5 to TRBJ1-4; D is uncertain. Germline CDR1 and CDR2: MNHEY and SVGAGI. Trimming cost V 6 bases and J 3 bases, with 11 bases left between them. This CDR3 is 14 amino acids long. The CDR3 bases are TGTGCCAGCAGCGGAGGAAGGGCTAATGAAAAACTGTTTTTT. Protein product: CASSGGRANEKLFF.

The chain carries TRBV5-6 and TRBJ2-5, with 9 bases identical to TRBD1. The CDR3 totals 15 residues. Trimming cost V 0 bases and J 2 bases; bases outside gene matches: 2. Germline values: CDR1 SGHDT, CDR2 YYEEEE. The CDR3 region is CASSLGGTGQETQYF. The CDR3 DNA reads TGTGCCAGCAGCTTGGGCGGGACAGGGCAAGAGACCCAGTACTTC.

This chain connects TRBV21-1 to TRBJ2-5; the table gives TRBD2 as D, unverified against the DNA. TRBV21-1 counts as a pseudogene. The CDR3 covers 23 residues. CDR3 nucleotide sequence: TGTGCCAGCAACCCGAAAACCAGAGGGGCAGTGAGGACTAGCGGGGGCCTTCGGGAGACCCAGTACTTC. Translating it yields CASNPKTRGAVRTSGGLRETQYF.

The chain is built from TRBV7-2 and TRBJ1-1; possible D gene TRBD1, 6 bases. There are 15 residues in the CDR3. Germline CDR1 and CDR2: SGHTA and FQGNSA. The V gene lost 4 bases and the J gene lost 4 bases, with 16 bases spanning the gap. The CDR3 nucleotides read TGTGCCAGCAGCTCCCGAATCGGGGGGCCCACTGAAGCTTTCTTT. Its translation: CASSSRIGGPTEAFF.

This chain connects TRBV18 to TRBJ2-2; D gene ambiguous. Germline V lookup: CDR1 KGHSH, CDR2 LQKENI. The CDR3 covers 16 residues. V shed 0 bases and J shed 1 base, with 9 bases lying between them. CDR3 residues: CASSPPSAGNTGELFF. CDR3 nucleotide sequence: TGTGCCAGCTCACCACCTTCGGCAGGGAACACCGGGGAGCTGTTTTTT.

The chain recombines TRBV15 with TRBJ2-7; D unresolved. Trimming left V 0 bases short and J 4 bases short, with 7 bases between. Germline-derived CDR1 and CDR2 are LNHNV and YYDKDF (reference sequence). The CDR3 totals 13 residues. CDR3 residues: CATSRDPSYEQYF. The CDR3 bases are TGTGCCACCAGCAGAGATCCCTCTTACGAGCAGTACTTC.

V and J are TRBV5-1 and TRBJ2-5, with TRBD2 identical over 7 bases. The CDR3 spans 14 residues. The germline V gene has CDR1 SGHRS and CDR2 YFSETQ. Trimming cost V 0 bases and J 7 bases; bases outside gene matches: 6. CDR3 in amino acids: CASSLERGRGTQYF. CDR3 in DNA: TGCGCCAGCAGCTTGGAAAGAGGGAGGGGGACCCAGTACTTC.

This clone was detected a few times. CDR3 nucleotides: TGCGCCAGCAGTTCCGCGGCGGGGAACACTGAAGCTTTCTTT. It encodes CASSSAAGNTEAFF. V and J are TRBV5-1 and TRBJ1-1; unclear D gene. The CDR3 loop spans 14 amino acids. CDR1 and CDR2 (germline): SGHRS, YFSETQ. Trimming removed 5 bases at V and 1 base at J, with 12 bases between. The full variable domain, in which reference TRBV5-1 and TRBJ1-1 provide the parts outside the CDR3, is KAGVTQTPRYLIKTRGQQVTLSCSPISGHRSVSWYQQTPGQGLQFLFEYFSETQRNKGNFPGRFSGRQFSNSRSEMNVSTLELGDSALYLCASSSAAGNTEAFFGQGTRLTVV.

The rearrangement joins TRBV5-4 to TRBJ2-2; 10 bases align to TRBD2. J gave up 3 bases and V 4 bases, and 12 bases lay outside the gene matches. CDR3 size: 18 residues. Germline V gene data show CDR1 as SGHNT and CDR2 as YYREEE (reference sequence). CDR3 nucleotide sequence: TGTGCCAGCAGCCCCGGGTCTAGCGGGGGCCCCTACACCGGGGAGCTGTTTTTT. This gives the protein CASSPGSSGGPYTGELFF.

This sequence joins TRBV18 and TRBJ1-3; D ambiguous. The CDR3 spans 13 residues. The germline V gene has CDR1 KGHSH and CDR2 LQKENI. With 6 bases removed from V and 3 bases from J, the gap between germline ends came to 9 bases. In DNA form, the CDR3 reads TGTGCCAGCTCCGCCGGGGTTGGAAACACCATATATTTT. As protein: CASSAGVGNTIYF.

This chain uses TRBV18 with TRBJ2-7; TRBD2 matches at 8 bases. J lost 5 bases, V lost 4 bases, and 4 bases had no gene match. This CDR3 comprises 13 residues. Germline CDR1 KGHSH, CDR2 LQKENI. As DNA, the CDR3 is TGTGCCAGCTCACTTGGGACTAGGGACGAGCAGTACTTC. It specifies CASSLGTRDEQYF.

The V and J genes are TRBV7-2 and TRBJ2-1, with 8 bases lining up with TRBD2. CDR3 length: 15 residues. V dropped 4 bases and J dropped 2; count of bases not matched to a gene: 4. From germline, CDR1 is SGHTA and CDR2 FQGNSA. Here the CDR3 reads CASSWSGGTYNEQFF. The CDR3 nucleotides are TGTGCCAGCAGCTGGAGCGGGGGCACCTACAATGAGCAGTTCTTC.

The chain joins TRBV9 to TRBJ1-1; D not resolved. Trimming removed 3 bases from V and 5 bases from J, with 14 bases in between. The CDR3 is 14 amino acids. The germline gives CDR1 SGDLS, CDR2 YYNGEE. The CDR3 nucleotides are TGTGCCAGCAGCGCCCCCCCGGCGGGGACTGAAGCTTTCTTT. As protein: CASSAPPAGTEAFF.

The genes are TRBV20-1 and TRBJ2-5, with D unresolved. Deletions cut 3 bases from V and 4 bases from J, with 6 bases between. The CDR3 is made up of 11 amino acids. CDR1 is DFQATT, CDR2 SNEGSKA, per germline (reference sequence). CDR3 sequence reads: CSASFRETQYF. The CDR3 DNA reads as TGCAGTGCTAGTTTCAGAGAGACCCAGTACTTC.

The rearrangement links TRBV5-6 to TRBJ1-3; no firm D call. CDR1 SGHDT and CDR2 YYEEEE come from the germline V gene. The CDR3 is 16 residues long. V gave up 4 bases and J gave up 0 bases, with 14 bases separating them. The CDR3 DNA follows: TGTGCCAGCAGCATAGGACCGCGGGCCTCTGGAAACACCATATATTTT. Amino acid sequence: CASSIGPRASGNTIYF.